The source of this TCR beta chain is a study of PD-1 blockade in classical Hodgkin lymphoma. The CDR3 spans 13 residues. Germline CDR1 and CDR2: MDHEN and SYDVKM. The V end was cut by 3 bases, the J end by 2 bases, with 8 bases between. Assay used: immunoSEQ multiplex PCR; TCRdb lists only in-frame clones, some missing. The table has approximately 30,000 clones, 72% seen once. Regarding time point: cycle 4 day 1 (C4D1), after less than seven weeks of nivolumab. Every one of the patients relapsed after autologous stem cell transplantation (brentuximab vedotin exposure was variable). Under best response, outcomes were complete response, partial response or progressive disease. Findings and caveats of the study: At baseline, newly diagnosed patients reportedly showed less TCR diversity than healthy donors. Lower baseline TCR diversity marked trial partial responders and progressors. At C4D1, TCR diversity had climbed significantly for CD4+ cells, though not for CD8+ cells.

To note about this clone: Its matching antigen is unknown.

The source was peripheral blood mononuclear cells (PBMCs), collected before the fourth cycle of nivolumab. The receptor comes from a human donor with classical Hodgkin lymphoma. The chain couples TRBV28 to TRBJ2-7; D gene uncertain. The CDR3, as DNA: TGTGCCAGCAGTTTGGGCTCTGCCTACGAGCAGTACTTC. This translates into CASSLGSAYEQYF.